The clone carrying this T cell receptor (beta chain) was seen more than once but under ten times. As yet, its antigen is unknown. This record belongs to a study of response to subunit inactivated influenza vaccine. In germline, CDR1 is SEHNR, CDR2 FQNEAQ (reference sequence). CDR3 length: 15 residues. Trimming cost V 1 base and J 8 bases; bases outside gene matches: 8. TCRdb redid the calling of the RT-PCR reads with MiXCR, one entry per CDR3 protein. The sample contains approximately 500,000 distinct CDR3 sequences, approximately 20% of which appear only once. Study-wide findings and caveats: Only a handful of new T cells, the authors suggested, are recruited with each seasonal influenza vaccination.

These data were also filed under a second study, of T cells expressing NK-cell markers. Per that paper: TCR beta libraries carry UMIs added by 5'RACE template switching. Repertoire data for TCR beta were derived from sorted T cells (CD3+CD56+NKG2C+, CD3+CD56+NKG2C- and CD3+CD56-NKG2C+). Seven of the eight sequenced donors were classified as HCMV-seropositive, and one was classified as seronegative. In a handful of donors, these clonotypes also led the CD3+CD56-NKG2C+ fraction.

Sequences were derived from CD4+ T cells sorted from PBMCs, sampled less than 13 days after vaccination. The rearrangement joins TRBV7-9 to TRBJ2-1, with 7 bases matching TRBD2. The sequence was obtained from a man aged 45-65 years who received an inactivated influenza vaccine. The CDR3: CASSLGTRALDEQFF. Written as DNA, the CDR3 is TGTGCCAGCAGCTTAGGGACTAGGGCCTTGGATGAGCAGTTCTTC.